These T cell receptor beta chains were read from a single sample in a study of T cells after yellow fever vaccination. MiXCR was run by TCRdb on the 5' RACE reads, yielding one entry per CDR3 protein. The profile shows some 350,000 distinct CDR3 sequences, 8.5% to 9% of them singletons. Sample: PBMCs, taken on the day of the first yellow fever vaccination. The receptors here all came from a man between 18 and 29 years old who received the YFV17D yellow fever vaccine. The CDR3 runs from the conserved cysteine through the conserved F or W. Each record gives: clone size, CDR3 length, D gene, J gene, V gene, CDR3 protein, CDR3 DNA. A D gene is named only where the DNA matches it firmly. The listing skips clone size in some rows; elsewhere it reads once, few, many or a size class.

size: .; length: 13; D: .; J: TRBJ2-5; V: TRBV28; CDR3: CASSGGNQETQYF; DNA: TGTGCCAGCAGCGGAGGCAACCAAGAGACCCAGTACTTC
size: few; length: 14; D: .; J: TRBJ1-2; V: TRBV7-9; CDR3: CASSRGQANYGYTF; DNA: TGTGCCAGCAGCCGGGGTCAGGCTAACTATGGCTACACCTTC
size: few; length: 16; D: .; J: TRBJ1-4; V: TRBV6-1; CDR3: CASSEQRGATNEKLFF; DNA: TGTGCCAGCAGTGAGCAAAGAGGAGCAACTAATGAAAAACTGTTTTTT
size: many; length: 14; D: .; J: TRBJ2-1; V: TRBV6-2/TRBV6-3; CDR3: CASSYSWGESEQFF; DNA: TGTGCCAGCAGTTACTCGTGGGGAGAGAGTGAGCAGTTCTTC
size: few; length: 15; D: TRBD2; J: TRBJ2-1; V: TRBV6-1; CDR3: CASSPTSGPVNEQFF; DNA: TGTGCCAGCAGTCCCACTAGCGGACCGGTGAATGAGCAGTTCTTC
size: .; length: 13; D: .; J: TRBJ1-5; V: TRBV20-1; CDR3: CSARMDSNQPQHF; DNA: TGCAGTGCTAGGATGGATAGCAATCAGCCCCAGCATTTT
size: few; length: 15; D: TRBD1; J: TRBJ2-5; V: TRBV7-2; CDR3: CASSPRTGKQETQYF; DNA: TGTGCCAGCAGCCCGCGGACAGGCAAGCAAGAGACCCAGTACTTC
size: few; length: 15; D: TRBD1; J: TRBJ2-3; V: TRBV7-9; CDR3: CASSWTRQGRDTQYF; DNA: TGTGCCAGCAGCTGGACCCGACAGGGCAGGGATACGCAGTATTTT
size: few; length: 16; D: .; J: TRBJ2-2; V: TRBV11-3; CDR3: CASSFPGGGNTGELFF; DNA: TGTGCCAGCAGCTTTCCCGGAGGGGGGAACACCGGGGAGCTGTTTTTT
size: .; length: 16; D: .; J: TRBJ2-2; V: TRBV5-4; CDR3: CASSRTGGARTGELFF; DNA: TGTGCCAGCAGCCGGACCGGGGGCGCGAGGACCGGGGAGCTGTTTTTT
size: few; length: 17; D: .; J: TRBJ2-3; V: TRBV6-2/TRBV6-3; CDR3: CASSYSRGRRSTDTQYF; DNA: TGTGCCAGCAGTTACTCGCGGGGAAGAAGAAGCACAGATACGCAGTATTTT
size: many; length: 13; D: .; J: TRBJ2-1; V: TRBV7-2; CDR3: CASSGQGIHEQFF; DNA: TGTGCCAGCAGCGGGCAGGGTATCCATGAGCAGTTCTTC
size: few; length: 17; D: .; J: TRBJ1-5; V: TRBV12-5; CDR3: CASGLVVGRDTGQPQHF; DNA: TGTGCTAGTGGTTTGGTAGTCGGCAGGGATACAGGGCAGCCCCAGCATTTT
size: few; length: 15; D: TRBD2; J: TRBJ2-5; V: TRBV29-1; CDR3: CSVDIVGGAQETQYF; DNA: TGCAGCGTTGATATTGTCGGGGGGGCCCAAGAGACCCAGTACTTC
size: many; length: 17; D: TRBD2; J: TRBJ2-1; V: TRBV20-1; CDR3: CSARDRLRSGGHSEQFF; DNA: TGCAGTGCTAGAGATCGTCTCCGGTCGGGGGGGCACAGTGAGCAGTTCTTC
size: .; length: 15; D: .; J: TRBJ2-7; V: TRBV4-3; CDR3: CASSQDVGRGYEQYF; DNA: TGCGCCAGCAGCCAAGACGTCGGCAGGGGCTACGAGCAGTACTTC
size: .; length: 16; D: .; J: TRBJ2-6; V: TRBV4-2; CDR3: CASSQGPGIGANVLTF; DNA: TGTGCCAGCAGCCAAGGTCCCGGGATTGGGGCCAACGTCCTGACTTTC
size: once; length: 15; D: TRBD1; J: TRBJ2-5; V: TRBV5-4; CDR3: CASSGRTGLLETQYF; DNA: TGTGCCAGCAGCGGCCGGACAGGGTTACTGGAGACCCAGTACTTC
size: many; length: 15; D: TRBD1; J: TRBJ2-3; V: TRBV24-1; CDR3: CATSDPGQGTDTQYF; DNA: TGTGCCACCAGTGACCCCGGACAGGGGACAGATACGCAGTATTTT
size: .; length: 14; D: .; J: TRBJ1-1; V: TRBV9; CDR3: CASSVTGLGTEAFF; DNA: TGTGCCAGCAGCGTAACCGGACTGGGCACTGAAGCTTTCTTT
size: few; length: 14; D: .; J: TRBJ1-5; V: TRBV2; CDR3: CASSEQGRHQPQHF; DNA: TGTGCCAGCAGTGAACAGGGGCGCCATCAGCCCCAGCATTTT
size: .; length: 15; D: .; J: TRBJ1-6; V: TRBV7-9; CDR3: CASSLGQRRNSPLHF; DNA: TGTGCCAGCAGCCTCGGCCAGCGGAGGAATTCACCCCTCCACTTT
size: many; length: 16; D: .; J: TRBJ2-3; V: TRBV7-9; CDR3: CASRAKRQGNADTQYF; DNA: TGTGCCAGCAGGGCGAAAAGGCAGGGGAATGCAGATACGCAGTATTTT
size: .; length: 17; D: TRBD2; J: TRBJ2-3; V: TRBV4-3; CDR3: CASSQDEISGEADTQYF; DNA: TGCGCCAGCAGCCAAGATGAGATTAGCGGGGAGGCAGATACGCAGTATTTT
size: many; length: 10; D: .; J: TRBJ2-3; V: TRBV24-1; CDR3: CAPPGETQYF; DNA: TGTGCCCCCCCTGGAGAGACGCAGTATTTT
size: .; length: 15; D: .; J: TRBJ1-6; V: TRBV7-9; CDR3: CASSLVESVKSPLHF; DNA: TGTGCCAGCAGCTTAGTTGAGTCGGTCAAGTCACCCCTCCACTTT
size: many; length: 12; D: .; J: TRBJ1-6; V: TRBV28; CDR3: CASKGRSSPLHF; DNA: TGTGCCAGCAAAGGGCGGTCTTCACCCCTCCACTTT
size: many; length: 12; D: .; J: TRBJ2-5; V: TRBV2; CDR3: CASSVVQETQYF; DNA: TGTGCCAGCAGTGTGGTCCAAGAGACCCAGTACTTC
size: .; length: 13; D: .; J: TRBJ1-2; V: TRBV6-5; CDR3: CASSYSGIYGYTF; DNA: TGTGCCAGCAGTTACAGCGGAATTTATGGCTACACCTTC
size: .; length: 13; D: .; J: TRBJ1-4; V: TRBV12-3/TRBV12-4; CDR3: CASSLAQVAKLFF; DNA: TGTGCCAGCAGTTTAGCGCAGGTTGCAAAACTGTTTTTT
size: many; length: 15; D: TRBD2; J: TRBJ2-3; V: TRBV7-2; CDR3: CASSLTGGSPDTQYF; DNA: TGTGCCAGCAGCTTAACGGGGGGTAGCCCCGATACGCAGTATTTT
size: .; length: 15; D: .; J: TRBJ2-1; V: TRBV11-2; CDR3: CASSSGLGSYNEQFF; DNA: TGTGCCAGCAGCTCTGGACTTGGCTCCTACAATGAGCAGTTCTTC
size: .; length: 14; D: TRBD1; J: TRBJ1-2; V: TRBV6-1; CDR3: CASSAPGQTYGYTF; DNA: TGTGCCAGCAGTGCGCCGGGACAGACATATGGCTACACCTTC
size: .; length: 14; D: TRBD1; J: TRBJ1-1; V: TRBV5-1; CDR3: CASRGQGDDTESFF; DNA: TGCGCCAGCAGGGGACAGGGGGATGACACTGAATCTTTCTTT
size: .; length: 13; D: .; J: TRBJ2-7; V: TRBV30; CDR3: CAWSLGVHYEQYF; DNA: TGTGCCTGGAGCTTAGGGGTGCACTACGAGCAGTACTTC
size: many; length: 15; D: TRBD2; J: TRBJ2-1; V: TRBV24-1; CDR3: CATSGASGGADEQFF; DNA: TGTGCCACCAGTGGGGCTAGCGGGGGGGCCGATGAGCAGTTCTTC
size: many; length: 14; D: .; J: TRBJ2-1; V: TRBV10-3; CDR3: CAISASPSYNEQFF; DNA: TGTGCCATCAGTGCTAGCCCATCCTACAATGAGCAGTTCTTC
size: many; length: 14; D: TRBD2; J: TRBJ2-3; V: TRBV6-2/TRBV6-3; CDR3: CASSHSGGADTQYF; DNA: TGTGCCAGCAGTCATAGCGGGGGGGCAGATACGCAGTATTTT
size: few; length: 16; D: .; J: TRBJ2-3; V: TRBV5-1; CDR3: CASDPGGLDYTDTQYF; DNA: TGCGCCAGCGACCCCGGGGGACTGGATTACACAGATACGCAGTATTTT
size: few; length: 12; D: .; J: TRBJ1-2; V: TRBV7-2; CDR3: CASISKGLRYTF; DNA: TGTGCCAGCATCTCGAAGGGTTTACGCTACACCTTC
size: many; length: 13; D: .; J: TRBJ1-2; V: TRBV6-5; CDR3: CASSYIGRRGYTF; DNA: TGTGCCAGCAGTTATATCGGCAGGCGCGGCTACACCTTC
size: .; length: 13; D: .; J: TRBJ2-1; V: TRBV7-9; CDR3: CASSLAEGREQFF; DNA: TGTGCCAGCAGCTTAGCGGAAGGGAGGGAGCAGTTCTTC
size: many; length: 13; D: .; J: TRBJ2-3; V: TRBV27; CDR3: CASSLWGSDTQYF; DNA: TGTGCCAGCAGTTTATGGGGGTCAGATACGCAGTATTTT
size: few; length: 14; D: TRBD2; J: TRBJ2-7; V: TRBV30; CDR3: CASETSGGTIEQYF; DNA: TGTGCCTCTGAGACTAGCGGGGGGACCATCGAGCAGTACTTC
size: .; length: 14; D: TRBD2; J: TRBJ2-7; V: TRBV7-9; CDR3: CASSLLLAGYEQYF; DNA: TGTGCCAGCAGTCTGTTACTAGCGGGGTACGAGCAGTACTTC
size: many; length: 15; D: TRBD2; J: TRBJ2-2; V: TRBV9; CDR3: CASSVGGTQAGELFF; DNA: TGTGCCAGCAGCGTCGGGGGGACTCAAGCCGGGGAGCTGTTTTTT
size: .; length: 15; D: TRBD2; J: TRBJ2-2; V: TRBV5-4; CDR3: CASSVGGANTGELFF; DNA: TGTGCCAGCAGCGTTGGGGGGGCGAACACCGGGGAGCTGTTTTTT
size: .; length: 13; D: .; J: TRBJ1-1; V: TRBV19; CDR3: CATEDRMNTEAFF; DNA: TGTGCCACCGAGGACAGAATGAACACTGAAGCTTTCTTT
size: few; length: 12; D: TRBD2; J: TRBJ2-5; V: TRBV7-2; CDR3: CASSLEFGASGF; DNA: TGTGCCAGCAGCTTAGAGTTCGGGGCTAGCGGTTTC
size: .; length: 17; D: .; J: TRBJ1-1; V: TRBV12-3/TRBV12-4; CDR3: CASSLEAGWELNTEAFF; DNA: TGTGCCAGCAGTTTGGAAGCGGGCTGGGAGCTGAACACTGAAGCTTTCTTT
size: many; length: 12; D: .; J: TRBJ1-2; V: TRBV5-1; CDR3: CASSTDTYGYTF; DNA: TGCGCCAGCAGCACAGACACTTATGGCTACACCTTC
size: few; length: 15; D: TRBD1; J: TRBJ1-5; V: TRBV5-1; CDR3: CASSPGTGVGQPQHF; DNA: TGCGCCAGCAGCCCCGGGACAGGGGTTGGTCAGCCCCAGCATTTT
size: few; length: 15; D: .; J: TRBJ1-2; V: TRBV4-3; CDR3: CASSQGYFSNYGYTF; DNA: TGCGCCAGCAGCCAAGGCTACTTTAGTAACTATGGCTACACCTTC
size: many; length: 15; D: .; J: TRBJ2-1; V: TRBV12-3/TRBV12-4; CDR3: CASRGGTVNPNEQFF; DNA: TGTGCCAGCAGGGGGGGGACAGTTAACCCCAATGAGCAGTTCTTC